This T cell receptor beta chain originates from a study of blood T cell repertoires in COVID-19. Study in general: COVID-19 samples, acute and convalescent, were from the United States, Italy and Spain. Sample material is recorded as cDNA or gDNA derived from T cells, B-cell-depleted T cells, or PBMCs.

This table comes from immunoSEQ multiplex PCR, and its TCRdb copy is limited to in-frame clones, with some not included. Of 80,000 to 95,000 clones detected, approximately 87% appear once; the ten largest clones hold roughly 14%. The trim removed 6 bases at V and 3 bases at J, leaving 9 bases unmatched. CDR1 and CDR2 (germline): MNHEY, SVGAGI. This CDR3 is built from 15 residues. The gene calls are TRBV6-5 and TRBJ2-3; 7 nucleotides agree with TRBD1. Sequencing input: peripheral blood. The receptor comes from a woman aged 70-85 years with acute or convalescent COVID-19. This chain's CDR3 is CASRRQGGSTDTQYF. CDR3 nucleotides: TGTGCCAGCAGGAGACAGGGTGGGAGTACAGATACGCAGTATTTT.